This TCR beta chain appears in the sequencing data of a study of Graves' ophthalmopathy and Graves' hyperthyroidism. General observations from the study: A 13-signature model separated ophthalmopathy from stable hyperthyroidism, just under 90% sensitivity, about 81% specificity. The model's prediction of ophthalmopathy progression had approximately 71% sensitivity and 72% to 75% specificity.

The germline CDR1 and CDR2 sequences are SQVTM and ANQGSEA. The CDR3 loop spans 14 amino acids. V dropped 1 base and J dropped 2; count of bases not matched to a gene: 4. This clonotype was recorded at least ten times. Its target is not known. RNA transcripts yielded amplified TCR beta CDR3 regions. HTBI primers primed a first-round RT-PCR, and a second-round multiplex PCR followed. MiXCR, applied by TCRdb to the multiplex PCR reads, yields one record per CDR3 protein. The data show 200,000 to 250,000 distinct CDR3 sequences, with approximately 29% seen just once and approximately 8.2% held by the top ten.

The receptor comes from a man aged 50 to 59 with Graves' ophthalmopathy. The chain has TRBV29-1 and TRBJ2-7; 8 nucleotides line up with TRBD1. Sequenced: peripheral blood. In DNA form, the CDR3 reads TGCAGCGTTGAAGCCAGGGGGCGCCCCTACGAGCAGTACTTC. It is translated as CSVEARGRPYEQYF.